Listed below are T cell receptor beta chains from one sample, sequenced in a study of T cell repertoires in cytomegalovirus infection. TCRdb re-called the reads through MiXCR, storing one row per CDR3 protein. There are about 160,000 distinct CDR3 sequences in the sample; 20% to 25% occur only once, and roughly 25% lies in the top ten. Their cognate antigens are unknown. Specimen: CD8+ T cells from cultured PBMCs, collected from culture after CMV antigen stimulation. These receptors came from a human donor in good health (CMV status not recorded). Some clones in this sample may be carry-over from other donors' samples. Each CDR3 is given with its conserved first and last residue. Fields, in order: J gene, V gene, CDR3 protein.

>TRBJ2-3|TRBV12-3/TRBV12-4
CASSRPGDTQYF
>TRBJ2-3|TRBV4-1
CASSQTTDTQYF
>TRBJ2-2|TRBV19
CASSIGDPGELFF
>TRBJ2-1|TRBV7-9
CASSSSQGAVFWSYNEQFF
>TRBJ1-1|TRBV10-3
CANSERGYRETSTEAFF
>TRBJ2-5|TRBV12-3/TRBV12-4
CASSFPTSGETLSQETQYF
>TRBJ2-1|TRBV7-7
CASDHSPAAGVLNEQFF
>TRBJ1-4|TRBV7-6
CASSRGTALSQKLFF
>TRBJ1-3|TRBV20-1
CSAGGYLGTERRNTIYF
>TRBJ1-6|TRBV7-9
CASSPVLGKSPLHF
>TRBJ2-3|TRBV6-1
CASSRGLSTDTQYF
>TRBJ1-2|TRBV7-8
CASSSSGGAGYTF
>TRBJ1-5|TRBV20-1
CSARAQGAGWPQHF
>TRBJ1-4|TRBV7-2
CASSFIGQSNEKLFF
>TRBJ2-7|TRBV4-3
CASSQDSQGRVEQYF
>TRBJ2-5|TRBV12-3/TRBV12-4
CASTTDDRETQYF
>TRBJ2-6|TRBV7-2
CASSPGQGAWGANVLTF
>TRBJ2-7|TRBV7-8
CASSLGVAGDEQYF
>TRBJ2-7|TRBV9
CASSVATGNNYEQYF
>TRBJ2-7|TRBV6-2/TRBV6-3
CASKIGTLPTYEQYF
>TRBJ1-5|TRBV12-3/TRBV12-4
CASSDRESSNQPQHF
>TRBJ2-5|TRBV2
CASNRGPQETQYF
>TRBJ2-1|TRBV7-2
CASSLESSYSYNEQFF
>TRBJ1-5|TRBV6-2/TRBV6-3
CASSDRAGNSNQPQHF
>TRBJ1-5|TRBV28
CASSPRDNQPQHF
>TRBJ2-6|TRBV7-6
CASSLGPGTGANVLTF
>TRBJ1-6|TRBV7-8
CASSPRGGSSPLHF
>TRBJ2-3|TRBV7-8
CASSLETDTQYF
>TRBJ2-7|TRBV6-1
CASREGQGIYEQYF
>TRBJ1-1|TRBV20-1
CSATLQGTEAFF
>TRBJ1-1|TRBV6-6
CASIPLPGTGNTEAFF
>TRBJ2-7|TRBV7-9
CASSPPDRGHEQYF
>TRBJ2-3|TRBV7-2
CASPPGGPVLTDTQYF